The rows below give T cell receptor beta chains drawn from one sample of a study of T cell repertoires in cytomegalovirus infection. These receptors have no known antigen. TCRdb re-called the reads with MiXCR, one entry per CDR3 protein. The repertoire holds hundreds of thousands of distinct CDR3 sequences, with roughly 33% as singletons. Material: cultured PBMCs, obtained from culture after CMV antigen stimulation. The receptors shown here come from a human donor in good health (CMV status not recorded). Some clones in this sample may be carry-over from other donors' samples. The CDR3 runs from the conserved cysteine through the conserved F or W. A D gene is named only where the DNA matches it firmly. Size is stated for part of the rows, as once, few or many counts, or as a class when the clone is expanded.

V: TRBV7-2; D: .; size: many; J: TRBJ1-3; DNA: TGTGCCAGCAGCCCCCTCGGTGTGGGGTTAGGAAACACCATATATTTT; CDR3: CASSPLGVGLGNTIYF
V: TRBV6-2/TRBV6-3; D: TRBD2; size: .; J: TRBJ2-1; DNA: TGTGCCAGCAGTTTGTATCCTAGCGGGGGGGCCTACAATGAGCAGTTCTTC; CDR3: CASSLYPSGGAYNEQFF
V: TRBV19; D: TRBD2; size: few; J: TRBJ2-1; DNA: TGTGCCAGTAGCTCCCCTCTAGCGGGATATTACAATGAGCAGTTCTTC; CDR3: CASSSPLAGYYNEQFF
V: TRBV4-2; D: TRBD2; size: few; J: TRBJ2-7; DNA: TGTGCCAGCAGCCAAGTCTCGGGTGGACTAGCTCACGAGCAGTACTTC; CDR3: CASSQVSGGLAHEQYF
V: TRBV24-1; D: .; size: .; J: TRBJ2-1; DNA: TGTGCCACCAGTGATTCCTCCCCCGGAATCTCCTACAATGAGCAGTTCTTC; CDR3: CATSDSSPGISYNEQFF
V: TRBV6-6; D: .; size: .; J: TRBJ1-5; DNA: TGTGCCAGCAGTTCCGCCACCCAATCACCTGGATATTACAATCAGCCCCAGCATTTT; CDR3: CASSSATQSPGYYNQPQHF
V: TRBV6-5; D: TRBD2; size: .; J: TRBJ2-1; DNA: TGTGCCAGCAGCCGTCTACTAGCGGGGGGCAATGAGCAGTTCTTC; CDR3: CASSRLLAGGNEQFF
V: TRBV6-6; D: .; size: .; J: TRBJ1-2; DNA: TGTGCCAGCAGAGGGGGGATCGGCTATGGCTACACCTTC; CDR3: CASRGGIGYGYTF
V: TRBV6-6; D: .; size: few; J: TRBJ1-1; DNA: TGTGCCAGCAGCACCCAAACCGAGGATGGCACTGAAGCTTTCTTT; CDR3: CASSTQTEDGTEAFF
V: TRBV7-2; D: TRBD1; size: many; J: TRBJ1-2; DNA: TGTGCCAGCAGCTGGACCGTCACAGGGGGGAATGGCTACACCTTC; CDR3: CASSWTVTGGNGYTF
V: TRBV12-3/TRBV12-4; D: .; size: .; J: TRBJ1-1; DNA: TGTGCCAGCAGCCCAGTAGGGGGATTTGAAGCTTTCTTT; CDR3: CASSPVGGFEAFF
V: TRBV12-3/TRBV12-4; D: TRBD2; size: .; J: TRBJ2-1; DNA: TGTGCCAGCAGTCGAACTAGCGGGAGTGTTTATGAGCACTCCTTC; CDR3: CASSRTSGSVYEHSF
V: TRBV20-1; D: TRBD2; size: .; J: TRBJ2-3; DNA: TGCAGTGCTAGAAGGACTAGCGCCCCAGATACGCAGTATTTT; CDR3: CSARRTSAPDTQYF
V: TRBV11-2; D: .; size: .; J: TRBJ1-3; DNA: TGTGCCAGCAGCTCGACCCTAGGCGGAAACACCATATATTTT; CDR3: CASSSTLGGNTIYF
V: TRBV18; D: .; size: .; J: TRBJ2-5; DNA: TGTGCCAGCTCCCCTAAGACCACCCGGGATGGGACCCAGTACTTC; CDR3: CASSPKTTRDGTQYF
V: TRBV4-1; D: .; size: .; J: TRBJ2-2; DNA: TGCGCCAGCAGCCAGGGCGCTACGAACACCGGGGAGCTGTTTTTT; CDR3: CASSQGATNTGELFF
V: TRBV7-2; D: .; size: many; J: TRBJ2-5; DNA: TGTGCCAGCAGCTTTACAGCAGGCCGGCAAGAGACCCAGTACTTC; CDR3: CASSFTAGRQETQYF
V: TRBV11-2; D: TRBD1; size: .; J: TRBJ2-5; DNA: TGTGCCAGCAGCCAATGGGACAGCCAAGAGACCCAGTACTTC; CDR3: CASSQWDSQETQYF
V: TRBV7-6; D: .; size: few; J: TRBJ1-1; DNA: TGTGCCAGCAGCTTAGGGATCGTTTGGGCTGAAGCTTTCTTT; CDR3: CASSLGIVWAEAFF
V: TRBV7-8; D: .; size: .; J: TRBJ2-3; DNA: TGTGCCAGCAGCTTACAGGCCGGTCTAGAGCCAGGAGTAGATACGCAGTATTTT; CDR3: CASSLQAGLEPGVDTQYF
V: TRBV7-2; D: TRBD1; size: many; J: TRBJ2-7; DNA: TGTGCCAGCAGTTTAAGTGGGACAGGGATCAACGAGCAGTACTTC; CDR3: CASSLSGTGINEQYF
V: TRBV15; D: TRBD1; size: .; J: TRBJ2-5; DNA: TGTGCCACCAGCAGTTTCCTCAGGGGCAGGGGGGAGACCCAGTACTTC; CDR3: CATSSFLRGRGETQYF
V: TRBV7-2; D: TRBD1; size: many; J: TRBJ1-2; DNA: TGTGCCAGCAGCTTAGATCCGGGACAGGGTCGTTCCTATGGCTACACCTTC; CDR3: CASSLDPGQGRSYGYTF
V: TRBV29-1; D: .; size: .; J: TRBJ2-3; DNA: TGCAGCGTCGGGGACCCCAGCACAGATACGCAGTATTTT; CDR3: CSVGDPSTDTQYF
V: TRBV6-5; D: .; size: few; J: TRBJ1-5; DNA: TGTGCCAGCAGCCGTTCCCTTGGGAGCAATCAGCCCCAGCATTTT; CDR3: CASSRSLGSNQPQHF
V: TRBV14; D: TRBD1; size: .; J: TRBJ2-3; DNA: TGTGCCAGCAGCCAAAGCGTGAGGGACAGGGTGACAGATACGCAGTATTTT; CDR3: CASSQSVRDRVTDTQYF
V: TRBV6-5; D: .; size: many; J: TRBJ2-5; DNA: TGTGCCAGCAGTTACACGGGCGTTGGGTTCCAAGAGACCCAGTACTTC; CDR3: CASSYTGVGFQETQYF
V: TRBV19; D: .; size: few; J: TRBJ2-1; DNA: TGTGCCAGTAGTATAACCATAGCGGACAATGAGCAGTTCTTC; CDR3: CASSITIADNEQFF
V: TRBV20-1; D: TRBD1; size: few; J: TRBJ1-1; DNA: TGCAGTGCAGCCAGGGGGGTAGGAACCGCTGAAGCTTTCTTT; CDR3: CSAARGVGTAEAFF
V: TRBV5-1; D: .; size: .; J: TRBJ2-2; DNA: TGCGCCAGCAGCGTGGGGGGCAGCACCGGGGAGCTGTTTTTT; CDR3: CASSVGGSTGELFF
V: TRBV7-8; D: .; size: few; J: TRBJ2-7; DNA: TGTGCCAGCAGCCCTCGGGACGGTCGGGGCTACGAGCAGTACTTC; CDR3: CASSPRDGRGYEQYF
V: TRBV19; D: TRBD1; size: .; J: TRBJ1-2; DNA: TGTGCCAGTAGTCCCTCGTCCGGACAGGGGGTGGGCTACACCTTC; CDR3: CASSPSSGQGVGYTF
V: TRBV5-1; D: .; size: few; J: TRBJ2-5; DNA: TGCGCCAGCAGGGTCCAAGCGGTACTACAAGAGACCCAGTACTTC; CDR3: CASRVQAVLQETQYF
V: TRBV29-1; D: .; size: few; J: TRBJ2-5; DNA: TGCAGCGCCTCGACAGCCCAAGAGACCCAGTACTTC; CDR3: CSASTAQETQYF
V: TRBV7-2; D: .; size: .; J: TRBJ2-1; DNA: TGTGCCAGCAGCTTGGGCAATTTGAATGAGCAGTTCTTC; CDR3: CASSLGNLNEQFF
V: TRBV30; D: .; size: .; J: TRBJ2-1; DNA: TGTGCCTGGAGTGTCGGCGGATCCACCCACAATGAGCAGTTCTTC; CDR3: CAWSVGGSTHNEQFF
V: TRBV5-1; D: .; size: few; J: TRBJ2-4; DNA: TGCGCCAGCAGCTTGGGAGGGAACGGCAGGAAAAACATTCAGTACTTC; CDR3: CASSLGGNGRKNIQYF
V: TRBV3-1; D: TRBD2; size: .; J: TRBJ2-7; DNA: TGTGCCAGCAGCCAGGGACTAGCGGGAGGGCCTGGTGCCTACGAGCAGTACTTC; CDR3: CASSQGLAGGPGAYEQYF
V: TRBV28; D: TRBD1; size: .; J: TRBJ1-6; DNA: TGTGCCAGCAGTTTCTGGACAGGAAGTTCACCCCTCCACTTT; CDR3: CASSFWTGSSPLHF
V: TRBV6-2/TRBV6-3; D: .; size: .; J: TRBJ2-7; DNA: TGTGCCAGCAGTTACTTGACAACCCCTTACGAGCAGTACTTC; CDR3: CASSYLTTPYEQYF
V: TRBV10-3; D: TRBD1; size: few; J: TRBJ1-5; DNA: TGTGCCACCCTGGGACAGCCCGATCAGCCCCAGCATTTT; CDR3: CATLGQPDQPQHF
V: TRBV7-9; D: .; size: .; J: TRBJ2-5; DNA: TGTGCCAGCAGAAAAGAGACCCAGTACTTC; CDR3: CASRKETQYF
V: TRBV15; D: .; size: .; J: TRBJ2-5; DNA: TGTGCCACCAGCAAGGGACTTTCCCAAGAGACCCAGTACTTC; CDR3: CATSKGLSQETQYF
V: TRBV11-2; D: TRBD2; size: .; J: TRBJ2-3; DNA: TGTGCCAGCAGCTTATTAGCGGGAGGGGGAGCTACGCAGTATTTT; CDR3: CASSLLAGGGATQYF
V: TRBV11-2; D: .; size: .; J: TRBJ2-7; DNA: TGTGCCACGAAACAGGGTTACTACGAGCAGTACTTC; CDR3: CATKQGYYEQYF
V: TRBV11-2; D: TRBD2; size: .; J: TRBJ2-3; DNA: TGTGCCAGCAGCATACTGCGGGAGCGAGGGTGGGCAGATACGCAGTATTTT; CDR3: CASSILRERGWADTQYF
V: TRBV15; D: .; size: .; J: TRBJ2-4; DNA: TGTGCCACCAGCAGAGATCGCTGGGGCGCCAAAAACATTCAGTACTTC; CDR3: CATSRDRWGAKNIQYF
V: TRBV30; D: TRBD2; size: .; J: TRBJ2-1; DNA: TGTGCCTGGAGCCGTCCGGGGGGGGGGCTAAGGGGGCAGTTCTTC; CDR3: CAWSRPGGGLRGQFF
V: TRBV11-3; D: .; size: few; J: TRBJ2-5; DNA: TGTGCCAGCAGTAGTGTTGGGAGAATGGAGACCCAGTACTTC; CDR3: CASSSVGRMETQYF
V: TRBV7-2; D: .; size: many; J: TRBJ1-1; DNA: TGTGCCAGCAGCTTAGCGGGGGCCGCTGAAGCTTTCTTT; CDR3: CASSLAGAAEAFF
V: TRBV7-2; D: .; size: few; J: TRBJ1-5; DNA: TGTGCCAGCAGTCTCCGGGGGGGGGAGCCCCAGCATTTT; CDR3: CASSLRGGEPQHF
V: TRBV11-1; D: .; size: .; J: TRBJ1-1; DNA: TGTGCCAGCAGCTTAGGTATGACAGACACTGAAGCTTTCTTT; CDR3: CASSLGMTDTEAFF
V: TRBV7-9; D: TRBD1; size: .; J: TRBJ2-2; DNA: TGTGCCAGCAGCAGAACCGGACAGGGGGCATACGGGGAGCTGTTTTTT; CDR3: CASSRTGQGAYGELFF
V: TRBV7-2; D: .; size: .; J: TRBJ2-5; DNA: TGTGCCAGCACTGAAACAGGAGGGATTATGGAGACCCAGTACTTC; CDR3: CASTETGGIMETQYF
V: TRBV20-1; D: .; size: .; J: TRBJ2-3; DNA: TGCAGTGTTAGATACTGTCCGCAGTATTTT; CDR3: CSVRYCPQYF